This T cell receptor (beta chain) was sequenced during a study of human T cells and chemical hapten exposure. Study results and limitations: PT1 expanded TCR counts and patch test score correlated positively.

The time point: patch test 2, 6 weeks after DPC sensitization. Treatment specified: therapeutic diphenylcyclopropenone sensitization with weekly scalp DPC. A remark on this clonotype: Antigen: not known.

A single record per CDR3 protein comes from TCRdb applying MiXCR to the RACE reads. The sample lists around 130,000 distinct CDR3 sequences, around 11% occurring once. The source of this sequence is a woman in her 50s with alopecia areata. Some clones in this sample may be carry-over from other donors' samples. Sequences were derived from whole blood, sampled in connection with sensitization to the hapten diphenylcyclopropenone (DPC).

The CDR3 region is CASSPSWLAGVAGELFF. The CDR3 DNA follows: TGTGCCAGCAGCCCATCATGGCTAGCGGGAGTCGCCGGGGAGCTGTTTTTT. The chain uses TRBV7-8 and TRBJ2-2, with 10 positions matching TRBD2. CDR3 length: 17 residues. Per germline, CDR1 SGHVS and CDR2 FQNEAQ. The V and J ends lost 5 bases and 6 bases, in that order; junction bases with no gene match: 12.